Below, 24 T cell receptor beta chains from the same sample are listed, as sequenced in a study of CD8 T cells in ankylosing spondylitis. Regarding the study as a whole: What appeared characteristic of ankylosing spondylitis blood was a TCR beta motif of eight highly homologous variants.

For these receptors, no antigen is known. MiXCR, run by TCRdb on the 5' RACE reads, gives a single entry per CDR3 protein. The data show under 850,000 distinct CDR3 sequences, roughly 19% seen once. The specimen was blood, either unsorted or a sorted T cell fraction (not recorded which). The receptors derive from a male donor with ankylosing spondylitis.

This clonotype was detected a few times. V is TRBV5-5 and J is TRBJ1-1; no clear D. Germline CDR1 is SGHKS and CDR2 is YYEKEE (reference sequence). The V gene lost 0 bases and the J gene lost 1 base, with 13 bases spanning the gap. The CDR3 covers 16 residues. The chain's CDR3 is CASSLAARVANTEAFF. The CDR3 DNA reads as TGTGCCAGCAGCTTGGCCGCGAGGGTCGCGAACACTGAAGCTTTCTTT.

This clonotype has ten or more counts. The J gene is TRBJ2-7, the V gene TRBV4-1, with D uncertain. V was pared by 1 base and J by 0 bases, with 4 bases between. Germline values: CDR1 MGHRA, CDR2 YSYEKL. CDR3 size: 13 residues. The CDR3 bases are TGCGCCAGCAGCCAAGGCAGCTCCTACGAGCAGTACTTC. Translated, it gives CASSQGSSYEQYF.

This clonotype was found once. CDR3 sequence reads: CATSDPGTEAFF. The CDR3 nucleotides are TGTGCCACCAGTGATCCAGGGACGGAAGCTTTCTTT. The chain is built from TRBV24-1 and TRBJ1-1; possibly TRBD1 for D (5 bases). CDR1 is KGHDR and CDR2 is SFDVKD in the germline V gene. There are 12 residues in the CDR3. V lost 3 bases and J 8 bases, leaving 9 bases between the germline ends.

The chain recombines TRBV24-1 with TRBJ2-7; perhaps D is TRBD1 or TRBD2 (5 bases each). The CDR3 is 15 amino acids. V was pared by 2 bases and J by 0 bases, with 10 bases between. Germline-derived CDR1 and CDR2 are KGHDR and SFDVKD. The CDR3 DNA reads as TGTGCCACCAGTGATTCCCGGGACGGCTCCTACGAGCAGTACTTC. This gives the protein CATSDSRDGSYEQYF.

J is TRBJ2-3 and V is TRBV11-2; 7 nucleotides line up with TRBD2. The CDR3 totals 19 residues. The junction had 18 bases not matched to a gene; V was cut back by 3 bases and J by 3 bases. Germline CDR1 reads SGHAT; CDR2 reads FQNNGV. CDR3 loop: CASSFGGGWGGPLTDTQYF. As DNA, the CDR3 is TGTGCCAGCAGCTTCGGAGGAGGCTGGGGGGGACCCTTGACAGATACGCAGTATTTT.

This clonotype came up many times. One end of the junction varies from germline; a read error may be responsible. The chain recombines TRBV4-1 with TRBJ1-6; the match to TRBD1 covers 8 bases. There are 15 residues in the CDR3. The germline V gene encodes CDR1 MGHRA and CDR2 YSYEKL. CDR3 loop: CASSHAGQDNSPLHF. The DNA for the CDR3 is TGCGCCAGCAGCCATGCGGGACAGGATAACTCACCCCTCCACTTT.

This chain uses TRBV5-1 with TRBJ1-4; D is unresolved. Germline-derived CDR1 and CDR2 are SGHRS and YFSETQ. This CDR3 is 13 amino acids long. Between the trimmed V and J ends, which lost 5 bases and 3 bases, there was a span of 8 bases. The CDR3 loop is CASRTDPNEKLFF. Here the CDR3 DNA reads TGCGCCAGCAGGACGGACCCTAATGAAAAACTGTTTTTT.

This clonotype was counted only a few times. This chain connects TRBV5-4 to TRBJ2-7, with TRBD2 matching over 11 bases. With 7 bases clipped from V and 2 bases from J, the junction kept 8 bases outside the gene matches. The CDR3 is 15 residues long. Germline CDR1 is SGHNT and CDR2 is YYREEE (reference sequence). The CDR3: CASGTTSGGTYEQYF. In DNA form, the CDR3 reads TGTGCCAGCGGAACTACTAGCGGGGGAACCTACGAGCAGTACTTC.

V and J are TRBV11-1 and TRBJ2-7, with 10 bases identical to TRBD2. Germline V gene data show CDR1 as SGHAT and CDR2 as FQDESV (reference sequence). The CDR3 runs 18 residues. V lost 0 bases to trimming and J lost 1 base; unmatched junction nucleotides: 9. The CDR3 region has the DNA TGTGCCAGCAGCTTAGCGGTACTAGCGGGATCTCAGTCCTACGAGCAGTACTTC. It specifies CASSLAVLAGSQSYEQYF.

This clonotype has only a few counts. The chain has TRBV18 and TRBJ1-2; D is uncertain. The length of the CDR3 is 13 residues. Germline V gives CDR1 KGHSH, CDR2 LQKENI. The germline V and J ends were trimmed by 2 bases and 5 bases, with 9 bases remaining between them. This chain's CDR3 is CASSPGRQYGYTF. In DNA form, the CDR3 reads TGTGCCAGCTCACCAGGCAGGCAGTATGGCTACACCTTC. Based on the CDR3 plus reference TRBV18 and TRBJ1-2, the full variable domain is NAGVMQNPRHLVRRRGQEARLRCSPMKGHSHVYWYRQLPEEGLKFMVYLQKENIIDESGMPKERFSAEFPKEGPSILRIQQVVRGDSAAYFCASSPGRQYGYTFGSGTRLTVV.

This clonotype came up many times. V is TRBV2 and J is TRBJ2-1, with TRBD2 as a possible D gene (6 bases). The CDR3 is made up of 15 amino acids. Trimming cost V 6 bases and J 0 bases, with 12 bases left between them. Germline V lookup: CDR1 SNHLY, CDR2 FYNNEI. CDR3 DNA sequence: TGTGCCAGCAGCCAGGCGGGAAACTCCTACAATGAGCAGTTCTTC. Amino acid sequence: CASSQAGNSYNEQFF.

This clonotype was seen a handful of times. This sequence joins TRBV11-2 and TRBJ2-1, with TRBD2 matching over 10 bases. CDR1 and CDR2 from the germline V gene are SGHAT and FQNNGV. The V segment lost 0 bases and the J segment 9 bases; nucleotides outside the gene matches: 5. The CDR3 sequence is 15 residues long. The CDR3 protein is CASSLDGRLAGEQFF. CDR3 nucleotides: TGTGCCAGCAGCTTAGATGGGAGACTAGCGGGTGAGCAGTTCTTC.

This clonotype was seen a few times. The chain couples TRBV20-1 to TRBJ2-1; 9 nucleotides agree with TRBD2. This CDR3 region has 15 residues. The germline V gene encodes CDR1 DFQATT and CDR2 SNEGSKA (reference sequence). Germline trimming cut 0 bases from V and 12 bases from J; bases unmatched to any gene: 12. CDR3 protein: CSARDFEREVMMQFF. For the CDR3, the DNA is TGCAGTGCTAGAGATTTCGAGCGGGAGGTCATGATGCAGTTCTTC.

This clonotype was recorded at least ten times. This chain joins TRBV12-3 or TRBV12-4 and TRBJ1-5; D is possibly TRBD1 (6 bases). This CDR3 region has 15 residues. Trimming took 6 bases from V and 0 from J, leaving 12 bases between them. The CDR3 DNA is TGTGCCAGCAGCCCCGGACAGCATAGCAATCAGCCCCAGCATTTT. Its protein product is CASSPGQHSNQPQHF.

This clonotype has more than one count but fewer than ten. The rearrangement uses TRBV5-1 and TRBJ2-3, with D possibly TRBD1 on 5 matching bases. The length of the CDR3 is 16 residues. Germline V lookup: CDR1 SGHRS, CDR2 YFSETQ. Trimming took off 0 bases at V and 2 bases at J, with 13 bases between the two ends. CDR3 nucleotide sequence: TGCGCCAGCAGCTTGGGGGTGGACAAAAACACAGATACGCAGTATTTT. Translating it yields CASSLGVDKNTDTQYF.

This sequence joins TRBV4-1 and TRBJ1-5, with unresolved D. From germline, CDR1 is MGHRA and CDR2 YSYEKL. The CDR3 extends over 16 amino acids. Trimming cost V 1 base and J 1 base, with 11 bases left between them. CDR3 residues: CASSQGVQLSNQPQHF. CDR3 nucleotides: TGCGCCAGCAGCCAAGGGGTACAGTTAAGCAATCAGCCCCAGCATTTT.

This clonotype came up a few times. V and J are TRBV7-9 and TRBJ1-2; 8 bases align to TRBD1. After removal of 1 base from V and 8 bases from J, the junction contained 6 bases not matched to a gene. In germline, CDR1 is SEHNR, CDR2 FQNEAQ (reference sequence). This CDR3 is 14 amino acids long. Written as DNA, the CDR3 is TGTGCCAGCAGCTTAGTTGGACAGGGTAGCGGCTACACCTTC. This gives the protein CASSLVGQGSGYTF.

The V gene is TRBV20-1, the J gene TRBJ2-7, with TRBD2 identical over 7 bases. The V segment lost 7 bases and the J segment 4 bases; nucleotides outside the gene matches: 10. CDR1 and CDR2 (germline): DFQATT, SNEGSKA (reference sequence). The CDR3 is 13 residues long. The CDR3 DNA follows: TGCAGTGGGGTCCCGGGAGGACGGTACGAGCAGTACTTC. Protein sequence: CSGVPGGRYEQYF.

This clonotype was counted between two and nine times. The chain links TRBV6-5 to TRBJ1-4; D uncertain. The CDR3 contains 15 residues. Per germline, CDR1 MNHEY and CDR2 SVGAGI. Deletions cut 2 bases from V and 4 bases from J, with 11 bases between. As DNA, the CDR3 is TGTGCCAGCAGTTACCCGGGAGGGAGTAATGAAAAACTGTTTTTT. Amino acids: CASSYPGGSNEKLFF.

Only a few counts were recorded for this clonotype. V gene TRBV7-3 combines with J gene TRBJ2-2; no firm D call. CDR1 is SGHTA, CDR2 FQGTGA, per germline. There are 12 residues in the CDR3. Deletions cut 5 bases from V and 8 bases from J, with 9 bases between. The CDR3 here is CASSPTDGELFF. The CDR3 nucleotides are TGTGCCAGCAGCCCAACGGATGGGGAGCTGTTTTTT. Complete variable domain (other parts from reference TRBV7-3 and TRBJ2-2): GAGVSQTPSNKVTEKGKYVELRCDPISGHTALYWYRQSLGQGPEFLIYFQGTGAADDSGLPNDRFFAVRPEGSVSTLKIQRTERGDSAVYLCASSPTDGELFFGEGSRLTVL.

The gene calls are TRBV4-2 and TRBJ1-5, with D unresolved. The CDR3 spans 14 residues. Germline V gene sequence: CDR1 LGHNA, CDR2 YNFKEQ. V lost 0 bases, J lost 4 bases, and 7 bases lay in between. DNA of the CDR3: TGTGCCAGCAGCCAAGAGGGCGAGAATCAGCCCCAGCATTTT. It yields the protein CASSQEGENQPQHF.

This clonotype was seen at least ten times. This sequence joins TRBV20-1 and TRBJ2-7; 8 bases are a match to TRBD2. Trimming cost V 3 bases and J 2 bases; bases outside gene matches: 6. Germline V gene lookup returns CDR1 DFQATT and CDR2 SNEGSKA (reference sequence). The CDR3 loop spans 14 amino acids. Written as DNA, the CDR3 is TGCAGTGCTAGTCCTCTGCGGGGGGCCTACGAGCAGTACTTC. This translates into CSASPLRGAYEQYF.

This clonotype has a handful of counts. DNA of the CDR3: TGTGCCAGCAGCCCTGAAGTACTTTCGAAAAACATTCAGTACTTC. Amino acids: CASSPEVLSKNIQYF. V and J are TRBV4-2 and TRBJ2-4; the D is unclear. CDR3 length: 15 residues. The V and J ends lost 4 bases and 4 bases respectively, with 14 bases between them. Germline CDR1 LGHNA, CDR2 YNFKEQ.

The chain joins TRBV30 to TRBJ2-1; TRBD1 matches 7 bases. V gave up 2 bases and J gave up 7 bases; unmatched junction bases: 8. CDR3 length equals 14 residues. The germline CDR1 and CDR2 sequences are GTSNPN and SVGIG (reference sequence). CDR3 amino acids: CAWSRDSNWNEQFF. The CDR3 bases are TGTGCCTGGAGTAGGGACAGCAATTGGAATGAGCAGTTCTTC.